This T cell receptor (beta chain) was retrieved from a study of blood T cell repertoires in COVID-19 (dated by TCRdb to about 2020). Context from the whole study: Collaborator samples came from the United States, Italy and Spain and covered acute and convalescent phases of COVID-19. The prospective study material was composed of cDNA or gDNA derived from T cells, B-cell-depleted T cells, or PBMCs. Deeply sampled blood TCRbeta repertoires from subjects exposed to, actively infected with, or recovered from COVID-19 were included in the dataset. A freely available public database, intended as a resource for researchers studying the immune response to SARS-CoV-2, is where the repertoires were released. Samples were obtained from the ongoing ImmuneRACE study (first 160 participants) and from over 1,000 subjects provided by 6 global collaborators. Sample metadata almost always included a de-identified subject ID, COVID-19 status, age in years and sex. Where available, HLA class I and class II types were obtained from metadata supplied by the sample provider rather than from assay-based typing.

From its cysteine to its phenylalanine, the CDR3 spans 17 amino acids. Only the CDR3 part of the read is kept: 51 bases, read in frame from the first base. CDR1 and CDR2, per the germline V gene, are SGHDT and YYEEEE. V gives up 2 bases and J gives up 2 bases, and the segment between their germline ends measures 19 bases. TCRbeta CDR3 regions were amplified from genomic DNA by means of the immunoSEQ Assay, a bias-controlled multiplex PCR. The study's own analysis went as follows. Within the assay, amplification of reference gene primers was used to estimate how many nucleated cells each sample contained. Sequence reads were collapsed and filtered to measure the absolute abundance of every unique TCRbeta CDR3 rearrangement. Productive Simpson clonality was computed per sample as the square root of Simpson's diversity index over productive rearrangements. The source is immuneACCESS, and TCRdb retained only in-frame sequences with V and J called. Part of the clones is not carried over; for the studies checked, unresolved V genes explain less than half of this, and the remainder is unexplained. The V and J calls and the clone size are those of that table, but D and trimming were determined from the DNA. This sample holds 60,000 to 80,000 clones; around 89% were observed only once. Clones ranked in the top ten supply 0.5% to 0.7% of the sample.

Turning to this clone: The specificity of this receptor is unknown. The input lacks base qualities; no much larger clone sits a single base away.

Each collaborating institution followed its own protocols to collect whole blood in K2EDTA tubes. For TCRbeta analysis, collaborators shipped samples as frozen whole blood, isolated PBMCs, or DNA extracted from either of those sample types. General study outcomes and caveats: Clinical and demographic metadata were provided uncurated, with the amount varying by source and participant.

Sequenced input: peripheral blood. The receptor chain draws on TRBV5-6 and TRBJ1-2, and perhaps TRBD1 as D gene, on 6 matching bases. The clonotype originates from a man in his fifties or sixties with acute or convalescent COVID-19. The bases are TGTGCCAGCAGCTTTGGGCTATTCTACAGGGCCAACTATGGCTACACCTTC. Translated, this is CASSFGLFYRANYGYTF.